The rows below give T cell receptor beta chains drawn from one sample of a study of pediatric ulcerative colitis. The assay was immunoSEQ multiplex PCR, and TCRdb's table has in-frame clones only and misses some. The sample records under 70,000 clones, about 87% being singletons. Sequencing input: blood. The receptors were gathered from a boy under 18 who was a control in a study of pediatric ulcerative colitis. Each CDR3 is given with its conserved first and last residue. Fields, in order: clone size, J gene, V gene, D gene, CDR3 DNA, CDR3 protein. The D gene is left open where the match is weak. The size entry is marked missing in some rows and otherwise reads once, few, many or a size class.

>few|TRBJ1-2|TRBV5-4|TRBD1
TGTGCCAGCAGCTTGGGGGACAGGGCGGGAGGCTACACCTTC
CASSLGDRAGGYTF
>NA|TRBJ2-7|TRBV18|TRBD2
TGTGCCAGCTCACCACCCGGACTAGCGGGAGCCCACGAGCAGTACTTC
CASSPPGLAGAHEQYF
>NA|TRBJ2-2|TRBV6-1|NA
TGTGCCAGCAGTGGGAAGGGGAGGGGGGGCGGCACCGGGGAGCTGTTTTTT
CASSGKGRGGGTGELFF
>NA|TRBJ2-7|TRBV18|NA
TGTGCCAGCTCACTGAGACAGGACAACTACGAGCAGTACTTC
CASSLRQDNYEQYF
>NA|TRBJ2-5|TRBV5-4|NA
TGTGCCAGCAGCTTGGTGGGGGTACAAGAGACCCAGTACTTC
CASSLVGVQETQYF
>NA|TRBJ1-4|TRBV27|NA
TGTGCCAGCAGTTTATGGGGCTTGGGTGAAAAACTGTTTTTT
CASSLWGLGEKLFF
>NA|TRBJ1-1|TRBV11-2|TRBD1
TGTGCCAGCAGCTTCGACAGGGCTAGGGGCTACACTGAAGCTTTCTTT
CASSFDRARGYTEAFF
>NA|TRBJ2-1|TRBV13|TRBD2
TGTGCCAGCAGCTTAGGGCTAGCGGGCATGTACAATGAGCAGTTCTTC
CASSLGLAGMYNEQFF
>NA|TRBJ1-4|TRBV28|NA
TGTGCCAGCAGTACTTCCAGTGAAAAACTGTTTTTT
CASSTSSEKLFF
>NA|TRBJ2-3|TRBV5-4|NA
TGTGCCAGCAGCCCCTCCTCGCGGGGTGGGGCAGATACGCAGTATTTT
CASSPSSRGGADTQYF
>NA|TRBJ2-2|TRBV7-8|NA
TGTGCCAGCAGCTTAGCCCAGGGGAGCCCCCCCGGGGAGCTGTTTTTT
CASSLAQGSPPGELFF
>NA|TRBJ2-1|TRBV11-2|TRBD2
TGTGCCAGCAGGCCCCCCGGGAGGCGGCAGTCCTACAATGAGCAGTTCTTC
CASRPPGRRQSYNEQFF
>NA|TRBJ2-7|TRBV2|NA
TGTGCCAGCAGTGAGGCCGCGTACGAGCAGTACTTC
CASSEAAYEQYF
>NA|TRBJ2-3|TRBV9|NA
TGTGCCAGCAGCGTAGTTTCCGGGAAGAATACGCAGTATTTT
CASSVVSGKNTQYF
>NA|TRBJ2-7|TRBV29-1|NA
TGCAGCGTTCGGACAAGCCTCTCCTACGAGCAGTACTTC
CSVRTSLSYEQYF
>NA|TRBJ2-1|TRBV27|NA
TGTGCCAGCAGTTTGGGCCTTCAGGGAGTGGGTGAGCAGTTCTTC
CASSLGLQGVGEQFF
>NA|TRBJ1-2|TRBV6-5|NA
TGTGCCAGCAGCAGGACAGAGCGGGATGGCTACACCTTC
CASSRTERDGYTF
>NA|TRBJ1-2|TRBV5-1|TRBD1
TGCGCCAGCAGCTGGGGACAGGGGCGAAGCGCTAACTATGGCTACACCTTC
CASSWGQGRSANYGYTF
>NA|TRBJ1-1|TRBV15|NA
TGTGCCACCAGCAGAGTGGAGAACACTGAAGCTTTCTTT
CATSRVENTEAFF
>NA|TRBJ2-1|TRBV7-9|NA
TGTGCCAGCAGCCTTACGAACAATGAGCAGTTCTTC
CASSLTNNEQFF
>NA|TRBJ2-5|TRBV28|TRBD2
TGTGCCAGCAGTTATTATCCTAGCGGGAGTCGTGGGACCCAGTACTTC
CASSYYPSGSRGTQYF
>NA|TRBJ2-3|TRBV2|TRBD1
TGTGCCAGCAGTCCCCGGCAGGGGGCGTTTTGGGCGCAGTATTTT
CASSPRQGAFWAQYF
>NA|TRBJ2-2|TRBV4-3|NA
TGCGCCAGCAGCCAAGATCAGCTTCTATCTGGGACCGGGGAGCTGTTTTTT
CASSQDQLLSGTGELFF
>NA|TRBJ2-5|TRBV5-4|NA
TGTGCCAGCAGCCGCAGAATCCAAGAGACCCAGTACTTC
CASSRRIQETQYF
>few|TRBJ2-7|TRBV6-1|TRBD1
TGTGCCAGCAGTGAAGCGGTTACAGGGGGGTACGAGCAGTACTTC
CASSEAVTGGYEQYF
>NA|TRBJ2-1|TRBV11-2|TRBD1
TGTGCCAGCAGCTCCACCCGGGACAGGGGACCGAGGGAGCAGTTCTTC
CASSSTRDRGPREQFF
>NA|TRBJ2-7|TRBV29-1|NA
TGCAGCGTTGATGACGGGAGACTTTCGGGCGGCGAGCAGTACTTC
CSVDDGRLSGGEQYF
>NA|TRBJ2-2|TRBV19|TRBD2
TGTGCCAGTAGCCCGGTACTAGCGGAAGGCACCGGGGAGCTGTTTTTT
CASSPVLAEGTGELFF
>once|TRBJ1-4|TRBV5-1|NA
TGCGCCAGCAGCTTTGCGGGACTAGGCGGTGAAAAACTGTTTTTT
CASSFAGLGGEKLFF
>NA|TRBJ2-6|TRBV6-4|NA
TGTGCCAGCAGTGACTCCAGCTCTGGGGCCAACGTCCTGACTTTC
CASSDSSSGANVLTF
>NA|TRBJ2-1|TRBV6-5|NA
TGTGCCAGCAGCCTGGGCCCATACAATGAGCAGTTCTTC
CASSLGPYNEQFF
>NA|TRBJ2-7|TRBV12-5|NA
TGTGCTAGTGGTTTGGTACCGGGGGTTGGTAACTACGAGCAGTACTTC
CASGLVPGVGNYEQYF
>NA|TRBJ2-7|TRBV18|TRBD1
TGTGCCAGCTCCGGCTGGTCGGACAGGGATAAAGACTACGAGCAGTACTTC
CASSGWSDRDKDYEQYF
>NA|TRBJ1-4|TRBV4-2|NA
TGTGCCAGCAGCCTCTCAAGTGCCCAGACTGATGAAAAACTGTTTTTT
CASSLSSAQTDEKLFF
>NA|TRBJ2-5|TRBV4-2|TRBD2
TGTGCCAGCAGCCAAGGGACAGTAGCGGGAGGGAGAGTGACCCAGTACTTC
CASSQGTVAGGRVTQYF
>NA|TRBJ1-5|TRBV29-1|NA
TGCAGCGTTGGGGTCGGGAGGAATCAGCCCCAGCATTTT
CSVGVGRNQPQHF
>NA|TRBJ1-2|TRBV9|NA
TGTGCCAGCAGCGTAGTCGGTAGGGTTGGTGGTAACTATGGCTACACCTTC
CASSVVGRVGGNYGYTF
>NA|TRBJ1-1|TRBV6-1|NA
TGTGCCAGCATACAGGCGAACACTGAAGCTTTCTTT
CASIQANTEAFF
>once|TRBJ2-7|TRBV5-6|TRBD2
TGTGCCAGCAGCACGGGACTAGCGGGCTACGAGCAGTACTTC
CASSTGLAGYEQYF
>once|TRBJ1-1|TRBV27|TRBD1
TGTGCCAGCAGGATATACAGGGGAGGAGTCACTGAAGCTTTCTTT
CASRIYRGGVTEAFF
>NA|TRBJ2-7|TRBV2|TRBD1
TGTGCCAGCAGGCGGACAGGGAGAATGGACGAGCAGTACTTC
CASRRTGRMDEQYF
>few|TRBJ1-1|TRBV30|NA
TGTGCCTGGAGCCGTGCCCGGTGGAGGACTGAAGCTTTCTTT
CAWSRARWRTEAFF
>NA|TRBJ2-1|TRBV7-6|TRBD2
TGTGCCAGCAGCTTCGAAACCTCTAGCGGATACAATGAGCAGTTCTTC
CASSFETSSGYNEQFF
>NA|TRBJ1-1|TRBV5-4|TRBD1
TGTGCCAGCAGGCAGACAGGGGCGGGGACCACTGAAGCTTTCTTT
CASRQTGAGTTEAFF
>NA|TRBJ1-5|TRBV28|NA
TGTGCCACGAACCTCCGGGACCTTGGCAATCAGCCCCGGCATTTT
CATNLRDLGNQPRHF
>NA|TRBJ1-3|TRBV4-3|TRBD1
TGCGCCAGCAGCCCAGGGGGCTACACCATATATTTT
CASSPGGYTIYF
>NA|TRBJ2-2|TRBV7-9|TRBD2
TGTGCCAGCAGCCACCTCGGGCTAGCGGGAGGGCCGAACACCGGGGAGCTGTTTTTT
CASSHLGLAGGPNTGELFF
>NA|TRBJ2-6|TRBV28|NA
TGTGCCAGCCTTAGAAATTCTGGGGCCAACGTCCTGACTTTC
CASLRNSGANVLTF
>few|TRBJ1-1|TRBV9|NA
TGTGCCAGCAGCGTAGTCCCGAACACTGAAGCTTTCTTT
CASSVVPNTEAFF
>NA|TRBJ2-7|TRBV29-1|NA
TGCAGCGTTGTGTTGTGGAGCTCCTACGAGCAGTACTTC
CSVVLWSSYEQYF
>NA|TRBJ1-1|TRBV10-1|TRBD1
TGCGCCAGCAGTGAGTCGGGGACAGATGAAGCTTTCTTT
CASSESGTDEAFF
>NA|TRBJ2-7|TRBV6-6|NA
TGTGCCAGCAGTTACTCCCACGAGCAGTACTTC
CASSYSHEQYF
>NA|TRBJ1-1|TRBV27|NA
TGTGCCAGCAGTTTAGGGCAATCAACTGAAGCTTTCTTT
CASSLGQSTEAFF
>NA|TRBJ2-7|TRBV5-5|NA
TGTGCCAGCAGCTTCGGGGTCTACGGCTACGAGCAGTACTTC
CASSFGVYGYEQYF
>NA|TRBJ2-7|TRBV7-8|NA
TGTGCCAGCAGCTGGGGGACGGGATACTACGAGCAGTACTTC
CASSWGTGYYEQYF